Below, one T cell receptor beta chain is given with its context. This sample is drawn from a study of blood T cell repertoires in COVID-19. On the study more broadly: From T cells, B-cell-depleted T cells, or PBMCs came the material, which was cDNA or gDNA.

Per the original data handling: Reference gene primer amplification yielded estimated nucleated cell counts. Some clones are missing from TCRdb's copy, which holds only in-frame ones; the method was immunoSEQ multiplex PCR. V and J calls and clone size are those listed in that table; D and trimming were worked out from the DNA. Altogether some 490,000 clones are present, about nine tenths being singletons, with the ten largest covering approximately 8%. CDR3 length equals 14 residues. The V gene's germline CDR1 is MGHRA and CDR2 YSYEKL. The V and J ends lost 4 bases and 3 bases, in that order; junction bases with no gene match: 6.

Sequenced material: PBMCs or T cells enriched from blood (not recorded which). This clonotype was obtained from a woman in her fifties or sixties who had recovered from COVID-19. The rearrangement joins TRBV4-1 to TRBJ2-7, with TRBD1 matching over 7 bases. The CDR3 DNA reads TGCGCCAGCAGCCGAGGACAGGCCAACTACGAGCAGTACTTC. Protein sequence: CASSRGQANYEQYF.